This T cell receptor (beta chain) comes out of a study of T-cell reconstitution after alpha-beta-depleted transplantation in children. Researchers prepared the TCRbeta library using unique molecular identifiers, the study reports. TCRdb used MiXCR to reprocess the PCR reads, holding one entry per CDR3 protein. The sample shows roughly 790,000 distinct CDR3 sequences, under 20% of them seen only once. Study-wide results and caveats: Newly produced T cells mostly provided counts and TCRbeta diversity after one year, as hyperexpanded clones declined. Where alpha-beta T cells came from about two months after transplant was reportedly several hundred expanded graft clones.

The CDR3 is made up of 13 amino acids. Trimming removed 7 bases from V and 4 bases from J; junction bases left unmatched: 5. The table lists this clonotype with a few counts. Its antigen is currently unknown. The chain carries TRBV12-3 or TRBV12-4 and TRBJ2-3; 7 nucleotides align to TRBD2. The clonotype originates from a male patient between 5 and 17 years old who had a stem cell transplant for acute lymphoblastic leukemia, so the T cells may come from the graft donor. Sequencing used PBMCs, mostly from graft donor cells, obtained 360 days after TCRalphabeta/CD19-depleted stem cell transplant. The CDR3 region is CASKGLPADTQYF. The DNA for the CDR3 is TGTGCCAGCAAGGGACTACCCGCAGATACGCAGTATTTT.